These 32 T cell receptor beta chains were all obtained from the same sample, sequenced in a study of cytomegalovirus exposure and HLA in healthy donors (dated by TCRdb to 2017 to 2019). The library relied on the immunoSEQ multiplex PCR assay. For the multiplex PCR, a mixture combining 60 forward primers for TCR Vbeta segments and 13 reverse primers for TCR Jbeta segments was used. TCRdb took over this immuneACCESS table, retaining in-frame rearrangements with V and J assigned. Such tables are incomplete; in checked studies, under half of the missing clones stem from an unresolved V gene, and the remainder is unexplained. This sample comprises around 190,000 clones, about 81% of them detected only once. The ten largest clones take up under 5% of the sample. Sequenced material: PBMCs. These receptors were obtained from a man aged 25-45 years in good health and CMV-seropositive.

The CDR3 loop reads CASSRLGDTEAFF. CDR3 DNA: TGTGCCAGCAGCCGACTAGGGGACACTGAAGCTTTCTTT. The gene calls are TRBV7-9 and TRBJ1-1; D perhaps matches TRBD1 (5 bases). Per the germline V gene, CDR1 is SEHNR and CDR2 is FQNEAQ (reference sequence). The V and J ends lost 5 bases and 3 bases respectively, with 10 bases between them. CDR3 length: 13 residues. The variable domain in full, with the rest retrieved from reference TRBV7-9 and TRBJ1-1, is DTGVSQNPRHKITKRGQNVTFRCDPISEHNRLYWYRQTLGQGPEFLTYFQNEAQLEKSRLLSDRFSAERPKGSFSTLEIQRTEQGDSAMYLCASSRLGDTEAFFGQGTRLTVV.

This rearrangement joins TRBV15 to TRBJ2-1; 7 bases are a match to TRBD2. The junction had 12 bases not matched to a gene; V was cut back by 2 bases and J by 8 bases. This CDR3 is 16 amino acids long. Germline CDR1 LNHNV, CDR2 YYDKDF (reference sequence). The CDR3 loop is CATSRFLGVAGDEQFF. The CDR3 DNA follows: TGTGCCACCAGCAGATTTCTCGGGGTAGCGGGTGATGAGCAGTTCTTC.

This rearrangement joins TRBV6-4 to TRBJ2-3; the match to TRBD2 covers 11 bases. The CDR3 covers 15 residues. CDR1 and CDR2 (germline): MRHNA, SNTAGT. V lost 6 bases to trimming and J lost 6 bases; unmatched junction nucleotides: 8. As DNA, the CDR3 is TGTGCCAGCAGACCACTAGCGGGAGTCGGGGATACGCAGTATTTT. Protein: CASRPLAGVGDTQYF.

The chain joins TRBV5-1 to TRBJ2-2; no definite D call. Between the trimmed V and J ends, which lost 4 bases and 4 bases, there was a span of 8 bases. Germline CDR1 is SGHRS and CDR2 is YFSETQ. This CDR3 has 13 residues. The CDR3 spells CASSVATTGELFF. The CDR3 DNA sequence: TGCGCCAGCAGCGTGGCTACCACCGGGGAGCTGTTTTTT.

The CDR3 DNA is TGTGCCAGCAGTACCTGGACTAGCGGGAGTGTCGGGGACGAGCAGTACTTC. This encodes CASSTWTSGSVGDEQYF. This chain links TRBV28 with TRBJ2-7; 13 bases are a match to TRBD2. V lost 5 bases, J lost 5 bases, and 12 bases stayed unmatched. This CDR3 contains 17 residues. Germline V gene sequence: CDR1 MDHEN, CDR2 SYDVKM.

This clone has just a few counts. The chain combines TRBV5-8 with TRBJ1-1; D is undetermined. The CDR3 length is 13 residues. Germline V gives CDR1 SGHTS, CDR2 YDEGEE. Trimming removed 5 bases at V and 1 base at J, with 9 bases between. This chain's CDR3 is CASSRYPNTEAFF. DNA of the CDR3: TGTGCCAGCAGTCGTTATCCGAACACTGAAGCTTTCTTT.

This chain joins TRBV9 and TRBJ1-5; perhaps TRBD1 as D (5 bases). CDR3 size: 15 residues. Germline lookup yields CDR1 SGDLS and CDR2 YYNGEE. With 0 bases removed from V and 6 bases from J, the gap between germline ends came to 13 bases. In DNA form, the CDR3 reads TGTGCCAGCAGCGTAGCTTCAGGGTTTCGTCAGCCCCAGCATTTT. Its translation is CASSVASGFRQPQHF.

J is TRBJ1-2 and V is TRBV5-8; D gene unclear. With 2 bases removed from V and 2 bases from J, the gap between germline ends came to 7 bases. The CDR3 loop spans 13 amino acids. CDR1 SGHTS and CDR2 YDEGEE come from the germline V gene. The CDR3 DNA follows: TGTGCCAGCAGCTTCGCGGTCAACTATGGCTACACCTTC. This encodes CASSFAVNYGYTF.

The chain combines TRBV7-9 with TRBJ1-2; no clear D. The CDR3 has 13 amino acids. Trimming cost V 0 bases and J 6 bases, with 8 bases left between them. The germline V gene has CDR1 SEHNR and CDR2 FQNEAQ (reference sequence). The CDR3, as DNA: TGTGCCAGCAGCTTAGCTGACGGAGATGGCTACACCTTC. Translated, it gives CASSLADGDGYTF.

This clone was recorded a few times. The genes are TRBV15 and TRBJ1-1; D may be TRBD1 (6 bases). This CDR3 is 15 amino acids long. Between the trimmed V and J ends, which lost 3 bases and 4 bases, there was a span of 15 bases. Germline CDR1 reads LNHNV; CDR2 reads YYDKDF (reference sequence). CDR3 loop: CATSSDYRESTEAFF. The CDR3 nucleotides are TGTGCCACCAGCAGTGATTACAGGGAGAGCACTGAAGCTTTCTTT.

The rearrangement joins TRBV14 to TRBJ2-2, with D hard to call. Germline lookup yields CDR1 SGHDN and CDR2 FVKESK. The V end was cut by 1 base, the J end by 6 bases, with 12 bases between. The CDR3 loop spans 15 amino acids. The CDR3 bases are TGTGCCAGCAGCCAAGCACCAGGCCTGCCCGGGGAGCTGTTTTTT. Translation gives CASSQAPGLPGELFF.

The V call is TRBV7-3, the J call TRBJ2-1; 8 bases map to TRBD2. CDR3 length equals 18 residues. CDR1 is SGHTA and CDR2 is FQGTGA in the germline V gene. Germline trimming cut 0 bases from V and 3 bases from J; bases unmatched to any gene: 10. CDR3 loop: CASSLTPGGGRLYNEQFF. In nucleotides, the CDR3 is TGTGCCAGCAGCTTAACCCCCGGCGGCGGGAGGCTCTACAATGAGCAGTTCTTC.

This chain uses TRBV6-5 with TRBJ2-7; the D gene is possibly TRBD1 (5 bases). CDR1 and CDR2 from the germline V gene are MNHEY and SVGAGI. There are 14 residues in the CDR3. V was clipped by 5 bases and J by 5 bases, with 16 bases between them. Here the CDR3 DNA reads TGTGCCAGCAGTAGGGGTAGGGGCCCCCACGAGCAGTACTTC. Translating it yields CASSRGRGPHEQYF.

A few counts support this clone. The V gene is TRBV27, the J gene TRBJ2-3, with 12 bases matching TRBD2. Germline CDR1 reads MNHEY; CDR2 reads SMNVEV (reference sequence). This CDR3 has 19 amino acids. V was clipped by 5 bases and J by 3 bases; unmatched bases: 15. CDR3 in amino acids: CASSPDKQAGLAGTDTQYF. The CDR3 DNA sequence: TGTGCCAGCAGTCCGGACAAGCAGGCCGGACTAGCGGGGACAGATACGCAGTATTTT.

In DNA, the CDR3 is TGTGCCAGCAAGGCTAGATCTTTGGGCGAGCAGTACTTC. It translates to CASKARSLGEQYF. The chain employs TRBV27 and TRBJ2-7; no reliable D call. The CDR3 covers 13 residues. With 7 bases removed from V and 6 bases from J, the gap between germline ends came to 16 bases. CDR1 is MNHEY and CDR2 is SMNVEV in the germline V gene (reference sequence).

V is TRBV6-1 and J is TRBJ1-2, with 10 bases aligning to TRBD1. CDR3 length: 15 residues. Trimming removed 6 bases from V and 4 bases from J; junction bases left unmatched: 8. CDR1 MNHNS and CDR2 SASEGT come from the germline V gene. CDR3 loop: CASSKDRGLGYGYTF. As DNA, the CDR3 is TGTGCCAGCAGCAAAGACAGGGGGCTCGGCTATGGCTACACCTTC.

The CDR3 sequence is CASSLHLSGGGYQETQYF. For the CDR3, the DNA is TGCGCCAGCAGCTTACACCTTAGCGGGGGGGGGTACCAAGAGACCCAGTACTTC. V gene TRBV5-1 combines with J gene TRBJ2-5; TRBD2 agrees at 11 bases. The V gene's germline CDR1 is SGHRS and CDR2 YFSETQ. CDR3 size: 18 residues. V dropped 2 bases and J dropped 0; count of bases not matched to a gene: 9.

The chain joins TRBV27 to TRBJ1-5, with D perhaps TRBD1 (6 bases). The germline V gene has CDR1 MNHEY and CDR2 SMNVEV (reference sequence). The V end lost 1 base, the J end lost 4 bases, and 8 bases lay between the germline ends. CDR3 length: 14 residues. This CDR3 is CASSLLGGNQPQHF. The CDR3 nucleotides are TGTGCCAGCAGTTTATTAGGGGGAAATCAGCCCCAGCATTTT.

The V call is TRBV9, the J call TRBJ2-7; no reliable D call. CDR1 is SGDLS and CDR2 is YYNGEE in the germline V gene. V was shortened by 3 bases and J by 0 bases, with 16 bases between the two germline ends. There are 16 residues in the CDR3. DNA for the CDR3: TGTGCCAGCAGCGCTCACGAGCGCCAGAGCTCCTACGAGCAGTACTTC. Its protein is CASSAHERQSSYEQYF.

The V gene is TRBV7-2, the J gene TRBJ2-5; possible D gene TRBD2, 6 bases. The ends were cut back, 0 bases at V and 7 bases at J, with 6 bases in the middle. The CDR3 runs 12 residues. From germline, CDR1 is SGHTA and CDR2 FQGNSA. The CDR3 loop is CASSLAGGTQYF. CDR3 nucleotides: TGTGCCAGCAGCTTAGCGGGGGGGACCCAGTACTTC.

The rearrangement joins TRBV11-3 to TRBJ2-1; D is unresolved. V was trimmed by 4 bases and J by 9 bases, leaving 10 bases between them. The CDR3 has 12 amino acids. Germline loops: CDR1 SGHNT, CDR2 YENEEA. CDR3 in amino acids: CASSSGGGEQFF. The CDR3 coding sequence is TGTGCCAGCAGCTCGGGTGGCGGTGAGCAGTTCTTC.

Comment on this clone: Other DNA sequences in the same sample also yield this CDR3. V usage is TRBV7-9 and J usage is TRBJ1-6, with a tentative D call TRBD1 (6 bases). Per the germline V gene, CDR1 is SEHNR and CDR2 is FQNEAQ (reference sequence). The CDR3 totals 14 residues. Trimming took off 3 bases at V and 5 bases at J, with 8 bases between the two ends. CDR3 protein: CASSFSGDNSPLHF. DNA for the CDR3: TGTGCCAGCAGCTTCTCAGGGGATAATTCACCCCTCCACTTT.

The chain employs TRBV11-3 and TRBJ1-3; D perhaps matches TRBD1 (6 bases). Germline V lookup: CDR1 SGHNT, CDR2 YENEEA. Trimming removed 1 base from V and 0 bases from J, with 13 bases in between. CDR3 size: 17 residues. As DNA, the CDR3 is TGTGCCAGCAGCTTAGGGGGGGGCCGGACCTCTGGAAACACCATATATTTT. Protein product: CASSLGGGRTSGNTIYF. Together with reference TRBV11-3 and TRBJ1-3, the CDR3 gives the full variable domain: EAGVVQSPRYKIIEKKQPVAFWCNPISGHNTLYWYLQNLGQGPELLIRYENEEAVDDSQLPKDRFSAERLKGVDSTLKIQPAELGDSAVYLCASSLGGGRTSGNTIYFGEGSWLTVV.

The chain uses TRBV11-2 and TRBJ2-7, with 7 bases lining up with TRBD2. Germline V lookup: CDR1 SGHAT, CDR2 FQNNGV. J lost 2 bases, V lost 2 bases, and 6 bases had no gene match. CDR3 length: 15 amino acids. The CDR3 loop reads CASSLWSSGAYEQYF. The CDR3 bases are TGTGCCAGCAGCTTATGGTCTAGCGGTGCCTACGAGCAGTACTTC.

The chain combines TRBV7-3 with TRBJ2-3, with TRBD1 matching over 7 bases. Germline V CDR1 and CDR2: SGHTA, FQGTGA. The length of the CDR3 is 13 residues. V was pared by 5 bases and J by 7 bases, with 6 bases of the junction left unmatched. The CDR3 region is CASSQGGDNTQYF. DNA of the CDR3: TGTGCCAGCAGCCAAGGGGGCGACAATACGCAGTATTTT.

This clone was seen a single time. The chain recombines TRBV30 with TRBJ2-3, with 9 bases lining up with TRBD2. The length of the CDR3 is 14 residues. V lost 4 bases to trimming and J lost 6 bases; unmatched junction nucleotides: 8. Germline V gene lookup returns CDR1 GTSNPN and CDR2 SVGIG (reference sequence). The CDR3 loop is CAWIPGLAADTQYF. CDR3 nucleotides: TGTGCCTGGATCCCGGGACTAGCTGCGGATACGCAGTATTTT.

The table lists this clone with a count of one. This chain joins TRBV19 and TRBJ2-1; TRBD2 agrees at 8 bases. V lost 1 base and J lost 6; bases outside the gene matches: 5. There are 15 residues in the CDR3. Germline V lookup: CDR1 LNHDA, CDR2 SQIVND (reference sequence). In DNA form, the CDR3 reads TGTGCCAGTAGTATAGCACTAGCGGTATTCAATGAGCAGTTCTTC. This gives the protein CASSIALAVFNEQFF.

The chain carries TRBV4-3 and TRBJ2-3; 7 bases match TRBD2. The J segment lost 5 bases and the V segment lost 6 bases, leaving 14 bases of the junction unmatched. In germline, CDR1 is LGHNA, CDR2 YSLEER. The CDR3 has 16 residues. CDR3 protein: CASSFGAGLRGDTQYF. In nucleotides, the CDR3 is TGCGCCAGCAGTTTTGGGGCGGGACTAAGGGGAGATACGCAGTATTTT.

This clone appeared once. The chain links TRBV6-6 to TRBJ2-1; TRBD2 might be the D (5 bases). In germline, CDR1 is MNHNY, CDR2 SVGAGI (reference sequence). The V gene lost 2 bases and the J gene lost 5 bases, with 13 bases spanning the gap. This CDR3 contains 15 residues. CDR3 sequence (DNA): TGTGCCAGCAGTTACACCGTGGGAGTCGACAATGAGCAGTTCTTC. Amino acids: CASSYTVGVDNEQFF.

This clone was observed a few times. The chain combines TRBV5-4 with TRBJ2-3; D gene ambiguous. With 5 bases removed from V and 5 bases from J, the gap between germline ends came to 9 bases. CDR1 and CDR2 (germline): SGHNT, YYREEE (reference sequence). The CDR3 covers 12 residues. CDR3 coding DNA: TGTGCCAGCAGTTCCGACTTAGATACGCAGTATTTT. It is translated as CASSSDLDTQYF.

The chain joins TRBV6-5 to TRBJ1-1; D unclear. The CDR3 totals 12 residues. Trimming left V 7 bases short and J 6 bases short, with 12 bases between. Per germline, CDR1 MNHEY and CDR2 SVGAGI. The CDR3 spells CASTQDKPEAFF. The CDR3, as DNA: TGTGCCAGCACCCAAGACAAGCCTGAAGCTTTCTTT.

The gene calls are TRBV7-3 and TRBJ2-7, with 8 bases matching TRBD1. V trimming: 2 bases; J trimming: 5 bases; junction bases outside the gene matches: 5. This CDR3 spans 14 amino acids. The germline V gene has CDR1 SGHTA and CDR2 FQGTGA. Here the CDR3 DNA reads TGTGCCAGCAGCTTAGGGACAGGAGTACACGAGCAGTACTTC. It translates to CASSLGTGVHEQYF.